This T cell receptor (beta chain) derives from a study of blood T cell repertoires in COVID-19. Across the whole study: Collection of acute and convalescent COVID-19 samples took place in the United States, Italy and Spain. PBMCs, B-cell-depleted T cells, or T cells were the source of the cDNA or gDNA that made up the material.

Original methodology: Using reference gene primer amplification, nucleated cell counts were estimated. The method was immunoSEQ multiplex PCR; TCRdb's version includes in-frame clones alone and lacks a portion of them. D and trimming come from the DNA, and the V and J calls and clone size come from that table. The repertoire has approximately 140,000 clones, about 84% of them found once; the top ten carry around 13%. The CDR3 contains 11 residues. Germline CDR1 is SQVTM and CDR2 is ANQGSEA. V lost 5 bases to trimming and J lost 8 bases; unmatched junction nucleotides: 5. The chain employs TRBV29-1 and TRBJ1-1; 7 bases align to TRBD1. This sequence originates from a man aged 55 to 70 with active or convalescent COVID-19. The sample was peripheral blood. The CDR3 sequence: CSVRQGREAFF. The CDR3, as DNA: TGCAGCGTTAGACAGGGCAGAGAAGCTTTCTTT.